This T cell receptor (beta chain) was recorded in a study of T cell responses to AZD1222 COVID-19 vaccine. The V end lost 6 bases, the J end lost 2 bases, and 13 bases lay between the germline ends. CDR1 and CDR2 from the germline V gene are LNHDA and SQIVND (reference sequence). The CDR3 covers 15 residues. On this clone itself: Its antigen is undetermined.

Study-wide results and limits: Clonal diversity may have been underestimated in mostly white British donors. Receipt of two AZD1222 doses was followed by a rise in Spike-specific TCR breadth and depth. The study identified only 6 or 7 AZD1222 recipients as seropositive at baseline. The peak T cell response came first, and repertoires were sampled only after it.

Assay: immunoSEQ multiplex PCR; the TCRdb copy retains only in-frame clones and omits some. Of over 130,000 clones in the sample, around 90% are singletons; the top ten hold around 6.9%. The TCR sequence derives from an adult who received the MenACWY meningococcal vaccine as a control. The material was peripheral blood, obtained 28 days after the second dose of the MenACWY control vaccine. This rearrangement joins TRBV19 to TRBJ2-2, with D perhaps matching TRBD2 (6 bases). The CDR3 coding sequence is TGTGCCAGTAGAAATAGGGGAGGTAACACCGGGGAGCTGTTTTTT. Protein sequence: CASRNRGGNTGELFF.